This TCR beta chain was sequenced in a study of blood T cell repertoires in COVID-19. In the source study's methods: Nucleated cell number was recorded as an estimate derived from reference gene primer amplification. Profiling relied on immunoSEQ multiplex PCR, and the TCRdb table lists in-frame clones only, not all of them. Clone size and the V and J calls come from that table; the DNA yielded D and trimming. The data show under 300,000 clones, roughly 90% seen once. Germline V gene sequence: CDR1 SEHNR, CDR2 FQNEAQ (reference sequence). Trimming removed 5 bases from V and 2 bases from J; junction bases left unmatched: 3. This CDR3 contains 14 residues.

The sample was PBMCs or T cells enriched from blood (not recorded which). The clonotype comes from a woman in her 50s who had recovered from COVID-19. V and J are TRBV7-9 and TRBJ2-1; TRBD2 agrees at 7 bases. Written as DNA, the CDR3 is TGTGCCAGCAGCCCCGGACTAGCCTACAATGAGCAGTTCTTC. Amino acids: CASSPGLAYNEQFF.